This T cell receptor (beta chain) was sequenced in a study of blood T cell repertoires in COVID-19. The CDR3 is 17 amino acids. V was cut by 3 bases and J by 0 bases, with 15 bases left in between. Germline-derived CDR1 and CDR2 are MNHEY and SMNVEV (reference sequence). Sequencing used immunoSEQ multiplex PCR; TCRdb keeps in-frame clones, though not all of them. The data contain 150,000 to 200,000 clones, approximately 85% of them seen just once; the ten biggest clones take up about 11%. The clonotype comes from a man in his sixties with active or convalescent COVID-19. The rearrangement uses TRBV27 and TRBJ2-1; a possible D gene is TRBD1 (5 bases). Sequenced sample: peripheral blood. The CDR3 loop is CASSFLWRQGSYNEQFF. The CDR3 DNA sequence: TGTGCCAGCAGTTTTCTTTGGCGGCAGGGCTCCTACAATGAGCAGTTCTTC.